This TCR beta chain was captured in a study of control samples from healthy donors and cancer patients (dated by TCRdb to about 2020). This clone has a single count. Its antigen target is currently unknown. No base qualities exist here, and no much larger clone lies one base off it. Receptors were amplified or captured by the immunoSEQ multiplex PCR assay. Here the immuneACCESS table is served through TCRdb, limited to in-frame sequences with V and J called. Missing clones are a known gap in these copies; in checked studies unresolved V genes cover under half, and the rest lacks a known reason. A total of roughly 180,000 clones appear in this sample, approximately 94% of them only once. The ten largest make up about 1.4% of the sample. CDR1 and CDR2 were assigned from the germline V gene as MDHEN and SYDVKM. V is reduced by 7 bases and J by 1 base, leaving a spacing of 17 bases between them. The CDR3 goes from the cysteine to the phenylalanine over 16 residues. Of all the DNA, just the CDR3 is kept, 48 bases in frame from base 1.

The receptor's source is a young woman in good health. The V gene is TRBV28 and the J gene is TRBJ1-3; 6 matching bases give a weak D call of TRBD1. The sequenced material came from blood. The nucleotide sequence reads as follows: TGTGCCAGCAACCTAGCAGGACAGCAGTCTGGAAACACCATATATTTT. Its protein reads: CASNLAGQQSGNTIYF.